What follows are 11 T cell receptor beta chains derived from one specimen sequenced in a study of CD8 T cells in Susac syndrome. An input of 0.5 to 1 ug of RNA was subjected to reverse transcription using random hexamers. One entry per CDR3 protein, called by TCRdb with MiXCR from the immunoSEQ multiplex PCR reads. The sample gives more than 150,000 distinct CDR3 sequences, around 95% of which show up once; roughly 0.098% is in the top ten. The sample comprised CD4+ T cells from PBMCs. These receptors were collected from a human donor with Susac syndrome.

This clonotype turned up a few times. The chain couples TRBV6-6 to TRBJ2-3, with 7 bases identical to TRBD1. The ends lost 8 bases at V and 1 base at J; junction bases unmatched: 3. From germline, CDR1 is MNHNY and CDR2 SVGAGI (reference sequence). This CDR3 region has 13 residues. The CDR3 here is CASRQGGTDTQYF. The CDR3 DNA reads TGTGCCAGCCGACAGGGCGGCACAGATACGCAGTATTTT.

The genes are TRBV4-3 and TRBJ1-5; 8 nucleotides line up with TRBD1. The J segment lost 3 bases and the V segment lost 4 bases, leaving 8 bases of the junction unmatched. The CDR3 consists of 16 residues. The germline V gene has CDR1 LGHNA and CDR2 YSLEER. CDR3 amino acids: CASSRDRDRPNQPQHF. The CDR3 DNA sequence: TGCGCCAGCAGCCGCGACCGGGACAGGCCCAATCAGCCCCAGCATTTT.

This chain uses TRBV3-1 with TRBJ2-7; D gene uncertain. Germline lookup yields CDR1 LGHDT and CDR2 YNNKEL (reference sequence). The CDR3 consists of 11 residues. Between the trimmed V and J ends, which lost 1 base and 5 bases, there was a span of 3 bases. The DNA of the CDR3 is TGTGCCAGCAGCCAAGTTCACGAGCAGTACTTC. As protein: CASSQVHEQYF.

The chain recombines TRBV27 with TRBJ2-5; D is perhaps TRBD1 (6 bases). The CDR3 is 14 residues long. V lost 6 bases, J lost 5 bases, and 16 bases lay in between. Per germline, CDR1 MNHEY and CDR2 SMNVEV (reference sequence). The CDR3: CASSHREKGETQYF. In DNA, the CDR3 is TGTGCCAGCAGCCACAGGGAGAAGGGGGAGACCCAGTACTTC.

The chain is built from TRBV7-2 and TRBJ1-6, with a possible D match to TRBD1 (6 bases). CDR1 and CDR2 (germline): SGHTA, FQGNSA. The V end lost 3 bases, the J end lost 8 bases, and 17 bases lay between the germline ends. The CDR3 loop spans 16 amino acids. In nucleotides, the CDR3 is TGTGCCAGCAGCTTCCCGGGGGCCGGGAAGGATTCACCCCTCCACTTT. Amino acids: CASSFPGAGKDSPLHF.

V and J are TRBV10-3 and TRBJ1-1; D is uncertain. The CDR3 extends over 17 amino acids. CDR1 and CDR2 (germline): ENHRY, SYGVKD. V was cut by 2 bases and J by 3 bases, with 19 bases left in between. The CDR3: CAISEPPTYTADTEAFF. CDR3 DNA sequence: TGTGCCATCAGTGAGCCTCCGACGTATACTGCTGACACTGAAGCTTTCTTT.

The chain joins TRBV6-1 to TRBJ2-7; TRBD1 agrees at 8 bases. Looked up from germline, CDR1 is MNHNS and CDR2 is SASEGT. V dropped 7 bases and J dropped 2; count of bases not matched to a gene: 16. The CDR3 has 17 residues. The CDR3 sequence: CASISRDRTQFPYEQYF. The CDR3 DNA is TGTGCCAGCATCAGCCGGGACAGGACCCAATTTCCCTACGAGCAGTACTTC.

The rearrangement links TRBV29-1 to TRBJ1-3; weak D call: TRBD1 (6 bases). In germline, CDR1 is SQVTM, CDR2 ANQGSEA. This CDR3 comprises 14 residues. Trimming removed 3 bases at V and 0 bases at J, with 9 bases between. CDR3 nucleotides: TGCAGCGTTGAGGGGGCGACCTCTGGAAACACCATATATTTT. Its translation is CSVEGATSGNTIYF.

J is TRBJ1-1 and V is TRBV23-1; 8 positions agree with TRBD1. TRBV23-1 is placed among ORFs of uncertain function. The CDR3 is made up of 15 amino acids. V trimming: 2 bases; J trimming: 1 base; junction bases outside the gene matches: 3. The CDR3 protein is CASSQKTGANTEAFF. DNA for the CDR3: TGCGCCAGCAGTCAAAAGACAGGGGCGAACACTGAAGCTTTCTTT.

This CDR3 is CASSQDLAGVGETQYF. The CDR3 DNA sequence: TGTGCCAGCAGCCAAGATTTAGCAGGGGTGGGGGAGACCCAGTACTTC. The chain recombines TRBV3-1 with TRBJ2-5; D is possibly TRBD1 (6 bases). The CDR3 loop spans 16 amino acids. Germline CDR1 and CDR2: LGHDT and YNNKEL (reference sequence). V was cut by 0 bases and J by 5 bases, with 16 bases left in between.

The chain joins TRBV18 to TRBJ2-2; D ambiguous. The germline CDR1 and CDR2 sequences are KGHSH and LQKENI. The CDR3 has 15 residues. V dropped 3 bases and J dropped 0 bases, with 8 bases sitting between them. Here the CDR3 reads CASSPTYANTGELFF. As DNA, the CDR3 is TGTGCCAGCTCACCTACGTACGCGAACACCGGGGAGCTGTTTTTT.